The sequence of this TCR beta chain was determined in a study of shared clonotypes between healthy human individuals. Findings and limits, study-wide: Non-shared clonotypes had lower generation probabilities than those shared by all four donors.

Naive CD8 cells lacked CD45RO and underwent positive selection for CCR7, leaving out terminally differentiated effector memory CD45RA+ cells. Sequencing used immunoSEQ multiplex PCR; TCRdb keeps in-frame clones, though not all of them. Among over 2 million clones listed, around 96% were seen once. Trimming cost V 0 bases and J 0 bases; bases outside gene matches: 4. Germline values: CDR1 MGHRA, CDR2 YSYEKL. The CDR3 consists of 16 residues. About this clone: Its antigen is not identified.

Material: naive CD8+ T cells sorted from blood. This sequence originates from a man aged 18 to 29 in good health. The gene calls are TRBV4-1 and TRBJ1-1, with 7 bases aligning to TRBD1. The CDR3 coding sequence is TGCGCCAGCAGCCAAGAACAGGGGCCATTGAACACTGAAGCTTTCTTT. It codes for CASSQEQGPLNTEAFF.